This TCR beta chain stems from a study of glioma-infiltrating T cells (dated by TCRdb to the mid-2010s). Regarding the research as a whole: The study sequenced TCR alpha- and beta-chain repertoires from glioma tissue, from non-neoplastic brain tissue and from matched peripheral blood mononuclear cells. To measure how far tissue and blood T-cell populations diverged, each tissue-infiltrating repertoire was compared against the peripheral blood repertoire of the same patient. The paired cohort comprised three low-grade glioma patients, 7 or 8 primary glioblastoma patients and three non-glioma patients contributing non-neoplastic brain tissue.

TCR alpha and beta CDR3 regions were amplified with the iRepertoire nested amplicon-rescue multiplex PCR (arm-PCR) platform from RNA. For one-step reverse transcription and amplification, about 85-450 ng of tissue mRNA or PBMC total RNA was used as input. Following bead purification, Illumina adapters were added by a secondary multiplex PCR, and the libraries were gel-purified between 200 and 400 bp. Libraries carried internal 6-nucleotide barcodes used for demultiplexing. Libraries were sequenced on an Illumina MiSeq with 2x220 or 2x250 nucleotide paired-end reads. Under the source paper's analysis protocol: Paired reads were merged using FLASH 1.2.11 and were aligned to the GRCh37 human genome using BWA-MEM, after which TRA and TRB reads were extracted. V and J assignment used an IMGT-derived reference of cassette sequences and CDR3 motifs that included pseudogenes. Reads were translated in three frames, and productive CDR3s were defined by a C…FGXG motif without stop codons. Clonotypes were defined as unique combinations of V-J cassette pair and CDR3 amino acid sequence. Hamming distance filtering was applied to reads, with thresholds set by the sequence error rate of each sample in mapped regions. TCRdb reanalyzed the raw reads on its own, using fastp at Q25 for trimming and MiXCR for clone calling, and kept in-frame beta chains. Identical CDR3 protein sequences are pooled into one entry, listed with their most common genes and DNA. The V and J calls here are based on TCRdb, not the publication. The sample data list about 180,000 distinct CDR3 sequences, and more than 35% of these were observed just once. The ten largest make up 5.2% of the sample.

The germline V gene encodes CDR1 MNHNS and CDR2 SASEGT. Trimmed from V: 4 bases; trimmed from J: 4 bases; junction bases lacking a gene match: 8. The CDR3 runs 16 amino acids, cysteine and phenylalanine included. The retained sequence is limited to the CDR3, 48 bases, with the frame set at the first base. Broader findings and caveats from the paper: Small numbers underpinned the group comparisons: eight glioblastoma patients, three low-grade glioma patients and three non-neoplastic patients. Very few CDR3 sequences were found to be shared between tissue and blood, and this scarcity was attributed to high CDR3 diversity and limited sampling. In non-neoplastic patients, VJ-independent divergence between tissue and blood fell below expectation, whereas in all gliomas, and especially in low-grade gliomas, the divergence rose above expectation.

This clonotype was seen repeatedly, ten times or more. This clone's antigen is unknown. No much larger clone is present one base from it, and per-base qualities are unavailable. What was sequenced was glioma tissue, nonneoplastic brain tissue, or PBMCs (not recorded which). This sequence was found in a human donor with low-grade glioma or glioblastoma, undergoing nonglioma brain surgery, or in good health (not recorded which). The sequence joins TRBV6-1 to TRBJ2-1; TRBD1 aligns with 9 central bases. The DNA is as follows: TGTGCCAGCAGTGTCCGTGGAGGACAGGGGTACAATGAGCAGTTCTTC. Its protein product is CASSVRGGQGYNEQFF.